Detailed here is one TCR beta chain. As yet, its antigen is unknown. Individual cDNA molecules each received unique molecular identifiers attached to them. TCRdb independently ran MiXCR on the 5' RACE reads; one entry per CDR3 protein. The sample consists of 63,000 or so distinct CDR3 sequences, roughly an eighth of them appearing once. V lost 3 bases and J lost 7; bases outside the gene matches: 11. CDR3 length: 16 residues. CDR1 is SGDLS and CDR2 is YYNGEE in the germline V gene. This sample was taken from a study of early T cells in non-severe SARS-CoV-2 infection. Study at large: Investigators sequenced bulk RNA drawn from unsorted whole blood, and chains remained unpaired. Study results and limitations: The study's VDJdb matching favored anti-spike CD8 responses and missed private and CD4 specificities.

The genes are TRBV9 and TRBJ2-1; TRBD2 matches 9 bases. The sample was whole blood, taken at baseline. This clonotype was obtained from an adult who was a healthcare worker with PCR-confirmed SARS-CoV-2 infection or an uninfected control (not recorded which). The DNA for the CDR3 is TGTGCCAGCAGCGCCGGGACTAGCTCCTTTCCGAATGAGCAGTTCTTC. It specifies CASSAGTSSFPNEQFF.